The 13 T cell receptor beta chains reported below all come from one sample, sequenced in a study of shared clonotypes between healthy human individuals. Sequenced by immunoSEQ multiplex PCR; TCRdb stores in-frame clones only, minus some. The sample shows approximately 2.3 million clones, approximately 93% of them seen only once. Input material: naive CD4+ T cells from PBMCs. As for subset: CD45RA+ positively selected. These receptor sequences come from a man aged 18 to 29 in good health. Some clones in this sample may be carry-over from other donors' samples.

This sequence joins TRBV13 and TRBJ2-5, with D perhaps TRBD2 (6 bases). The CDR3 has 15 amino acids. V was clipped by 5 bases and J by 1 base, with 14 bases between them. Germline-derived CDR1 and CDR2 are PRHDT and FYEKMQ (reference sequence). CDR3 protein: CASSPQPGVQETQYF. CDR3 DNA: TGTGCCAGCAGCCCCCAGCCGGGGGTCCAAGAGACCCAGTACTTC.

The rearrangement links TRBV29-1 to TRBJ1-1, with a possible D match to TRBD1 (5 bases). This CDR3 comprises 17 residues. V was trimmed by 3 bases and J by 1 base, leaving 21 bases between them. In germline, CDR1 is SQVTM, CDR2 ANQGSEA. The CDR3 protein is CSVEGQGGARRNTEAFF. CDR3 nucleotides: TGCAGCGTTGAGGGTCAGGGAGGCGCGAGAAGGAACACTGAAGCTTTCTTT.

Of note for this clone: The same CDR3 can be traced to other DNA sequences in this sample. The V and J genes are TRBV5-4 and TRBJ1-2; no clear D. Germline V gene sequence: CDR1 SGHNT, CDR2 YYREEE (reference sequence). The CDR3 has 13 residues. V was shortened by 0 bases and J by 6 bases, with 9 bases between the two germline ends. CDR3 sequence: CASSLGGRDGYTF. CDR3 nucleotide sequence: TGTGCCAGCAGCTTGGGGGGAAGGGATGGCTACACCTTC.

This rearrangement joins TRBV5-5 to TRBJ2-1, with 14 bases lining up with TRBD2. The CDR3 is made up of 20 amino acids. The germline gives CDR1 SGHKS, CDR2 YYEKEE (reference sequence). Trimming removed 2 bases from V and 2 bases from J; junction bases left unmatched: 12. As DNA, the CDR3 is TGTGCCAGCAGCTTTGGACTAGCGGGAGGCACCCGCCAAACCTACAATGAGCAGTTCTTC. Translated, it gives CASSFGLAGGTRQTYNEQFF.

This clone occurred once. The chain uses TRBV6-6 and TRBJ1-4; 7 bases fit TRBD1. With V trimmed by 5 bases and J by 6 bases, 6 bases remained unmatched. The CDR3 is 14 amino acids. CDR1 and CDR2 (germline): MNHNY, SVGAGI (reference sequence). As DNA, the CDR3 is TGTGCCAGCAGTAAGACAGGGACGGATGAAAAACTGTTTTTT. Protein product: CASSKTGTDEKLFF.

The chain employs TRBV13 and TRBJ2-2; D is unclear. CDR3 size: 12 residues. V was pared by 2 bases and J by 7 bases, with 5 bases between. Germline V gives CDR1 PRHDT, CDR2 FYEKMQ (reference sequence). The CDR3: CASSLIHGELFF. The DNA for the CDR3 is TGTGCCAGCAGCTTAATTCACGGGGAGCTGTTTTTT.

The gene calls are TRBV5-1 and TRBJ2-5; D gene ambiguous. V was cut by 4 bases and J by 1 base, with 8 bases left in between. CDR1 and CDR2 from the germline V gene are SGHRS and YFSETQ. The CDR3 is 13 residues long. Written as DNA, the CDR3 is TGCGCCAGCAGCACTTCGTCCCAAGAGACCCAGTACTTC. Protein sequence: CASSTSSQETQYF.

This clone occurred once. The rearrangement uses TRBV28 and TRBJ2-1, with 13 bases that match TRBD2. This CDR3 has 12 residues. Looked up from germline, CDR1 is MDHEN and CDR2 is SYDVKM. V lost 4 bases, J lost 15 bases, and 3 bases stayed unmatched. The chain's CDR3 is CASSWGLAGSFF. The CDR3 nucleotides read TGTGCCAGCAGTTGGGGACTAGCGGGGTCGTTCTTC.

This clone was detected once. The chain uses TRBV18 and TRBJ1-1; maybe TRBD1 (5 bases). Germline CDR1 is KGHSH and CDR2 is LQKENI. The CDR3 contains 14 residues. Trimming left V 5 bases short and J 8 bases short, with 18 bases between. The CDR3 nucleotides read TGTGCCAGCTCAGAGGGACCCCCGGGGCGGGAAGCTTTCTTT. The encoded protein is CASSEGPPGREAFF.

The DNA for the CDR3 is TGTGCCAGCAGTTCCAAGTTTCCCGCCGCAGATACGCAGTATTTT. It yields the protein CASSSKFPAADTQYF. The gene calls are TRBV28 and TRBJ2-3; D not resolved. The CDR3 is 15 residues long. CDR1 MDHEN and CDR2 SYDVKM come from the germline V gene. V shed 4 bases and J shed 4 bases, with 15 bases lying between them.

V is TRBV28 and J is TRBJ2-1; 8 bases match TRBD2. V lost 5 bases to trimming and J lost 9 bases; unmatched junction nucleotides: 9. Germline CDR1 is MDHEN and CDR2 is SYDVKM. The CDR3 contains 14 residues. CDR3 amino acids: CASSPAGVGGEQFF. In DNA, the CDR3 is TGTGCCAGCAGTCCAGCGGGAGTGGGGGGTGAGCAGTTCTTC.

The J gene is TRBJ2-7, the V gene TRBV29-1; D unresolved. The V gene's germline CDR1 is SQVTM and CDR2 ANQGSEA. V was cut by 3 bases and J by 6 bases, with 9 bases left in between. CDR3 length equals 11 residues. The CDR3 sequence: CSVEGLGEQYF. CDR3 DNA: TGCAGCGTTGAGGGCCTAGGCGAGCAGTACTTC.

A remark on this clone: In the same sample, other DNA sequences code for this CDR3. The V and J genes are TRBV18 and TRBJ1-5; unclear D gene. V was trimmed by 3 bases and J by 2 bases, leaving 14 bases between them. Germline values: CDR1 KGHSH, CDR2 LQKENI. The length of the CDR3 is 16 residues. CDR3 coding DNA: TGTGCCAGCTCACCTCCTGGAGATAGAGGCAATCAGCCCCAGCATTTT. Protein: CASSPPGDRGNQPQHF.